This T cell receptor (beta chain) came from a study of T cell responses to AZD1222 COVID-19 vaccine. Broader study findings: Across spike, vaccine-associated CD4 TCRs were found, dominant at 160-218 and 743-854.

The CDR3 extends over 15 amino acids. CDR1 and CDR2 (germline): MGHRA, YSYEKL. Trimming removed 3 bases at V and 6 bases at J, with 14 bases between. Regarding this clone: Its target is not known.

TCRdb's table, derived via immunoSEQ multiplex PCR, lists solely in-frame clones and lacks some. The sample contains around 120,000 clones, approximately 90% of which appear only once. This specimen consisted of peripheral blood, obtained on day 0 of AZD1222 vaccination. V usage is TRBV4-1 and J usage is TRBJ1-4; no firm D call. The source of this sequence is an adult in good health. In DNA, the CDR3 is TGCGCCAGCAGCCAGTCTCAAGGGTATCATGAAAAACTGTTTTTT. Translating it yields CASSQSQGYHEKLFF.